This T cell receptor (beta chain) was captured in a study of CD8 T cells in ankylosing spondylitis. Notes on this clonotype: Its antigen is not known.

Libraries of TCR beta came from quantitative 5'-RACE with molecular barcodes. One entry per CDR3 protein, called by TCRdb with MiXCR from the 5' RACE reads. The data contain fewer than 200,000 distinct CDR3 sequences, 15% to 20% of them singletons. Study-level points and caveats: Peripheral blood held disease-linked clones only at relatively low frequency, and these were CD8+. Prior work had noted some motif variants in reactive arthritis blood and synovial fluid. Clones linked to disease were reported to show significant enrichment in matched ankylosing spondylitis synovial fluid.

Per germline, CDR1 MDHEN and CDR2 SYDVKM. CDR3 length equals 16 residues. The V segment lost 5 bases and the J segment 2 bases; nucleotides outside the gene matches: 9. The material sequenced was blood, either unsorted or a sorted T cell fraction (not recorded which). The source is a male donor with ankylosing spondylitis or in good health (not recorded which). The rearrangement joins TRBV28 to TRBJ2-7; TRBD2 agrees at 10 bases. The CDR3, as DNA: TGTGCCAGCAGTCAAGGGACTAGCGCGTACCCCTACGAGCAGTACTTC. Its protein is CASSQGTSAYPYEQYF.